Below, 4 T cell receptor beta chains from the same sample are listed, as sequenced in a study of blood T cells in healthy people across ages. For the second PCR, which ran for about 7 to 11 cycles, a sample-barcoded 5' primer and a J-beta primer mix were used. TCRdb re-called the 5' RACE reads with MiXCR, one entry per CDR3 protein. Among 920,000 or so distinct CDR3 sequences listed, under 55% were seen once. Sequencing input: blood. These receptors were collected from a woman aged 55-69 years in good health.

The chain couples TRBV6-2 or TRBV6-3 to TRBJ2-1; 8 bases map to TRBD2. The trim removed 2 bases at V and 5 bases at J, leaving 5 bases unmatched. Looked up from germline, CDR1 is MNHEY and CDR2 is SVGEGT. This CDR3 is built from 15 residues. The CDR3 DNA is TGTGCCAGCAGTTACCCGGGACTAGGGCACAATGAGCAGTTCTTC. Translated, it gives CASSYPGLGHNEQFF.

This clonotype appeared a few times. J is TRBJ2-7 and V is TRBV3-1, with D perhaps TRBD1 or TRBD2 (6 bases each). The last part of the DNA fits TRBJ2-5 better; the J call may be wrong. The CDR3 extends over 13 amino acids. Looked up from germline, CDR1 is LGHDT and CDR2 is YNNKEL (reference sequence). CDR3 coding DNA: TGTGCCAGCAGCCAAAGGGGGGCCGAGACCCAGTACTTC. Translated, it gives CASSQRGAETQYF.

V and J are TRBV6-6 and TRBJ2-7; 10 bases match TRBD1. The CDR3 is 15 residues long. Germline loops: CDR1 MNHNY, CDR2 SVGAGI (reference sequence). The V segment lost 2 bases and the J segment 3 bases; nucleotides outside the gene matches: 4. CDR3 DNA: TGTGCCAGCAGTTACCGGGGACAGGGGTACTACGAGCAGTACTTC. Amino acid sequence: CASSYRGQGYYEQYF.

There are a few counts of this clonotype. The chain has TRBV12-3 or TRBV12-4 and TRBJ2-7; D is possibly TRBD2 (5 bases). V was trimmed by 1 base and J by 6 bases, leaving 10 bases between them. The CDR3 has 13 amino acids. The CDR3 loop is CASSLGPRAEQYF. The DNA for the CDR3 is TGTGCCAGCAGTTTAGGGCCGAGGGCCGAGCAGTACTTC.